This T cell receptor beta chain was captured in a study of shared clonotypes between healthy human individuals. The table lists this clone with a count of one. Its antigen is not identified. This table comes from immunoSEQ multiplex PCR, and its TCRdb copy is limited to in-frame clones, with some not included. The sample lists roughly 380,000 clones, about 96% occurring once. Trimming took off 6 bases at V and 6 bases at J, with 8 bases between the two ends. CDR3 size: 11 residues. Germline-derived CDR1 and CDR2 are SGHRS and YFSETQ. None of the donors, who were healthy HIV-negative adults, had recently had acute infections or vaccinations. CCR7-negative CD45RA+ TemRA cells were combined with CD45RO+ cells to form CD8 memory. Notes on the study in general: Naive subsets generally had larger estimated richness than memory subsets.

This receptor was taken from a man aged 25 to 40 in good health. The specimen was memory CD8+ T cells sorted from blood. Subset given: CD45RO+ cells pooled with CCR7-negative TemRA cells. This chain connects TRBV5-1 to TRBJ2-3; TRBD1 might be the D (5 bases). The CDR3 spells CASTHRDTQYF. CDR3 nucleotides: TGCGCCAGCACCCACAGGGATACGCAGTATTTT. Combining the CDR3 with reference TRBV5-1 and TRBJ2-3 gives the whole variable domain KAGVTQTPRYLIKTRGQQVTLSCSPISGHRSVSWYQQTPGQGLQFLFEYFSETQRNKGNFPGRFSGRQFSNSRSEMNVSTLELGDSALYLCASTHRDTQYFGPGTRLTVL.